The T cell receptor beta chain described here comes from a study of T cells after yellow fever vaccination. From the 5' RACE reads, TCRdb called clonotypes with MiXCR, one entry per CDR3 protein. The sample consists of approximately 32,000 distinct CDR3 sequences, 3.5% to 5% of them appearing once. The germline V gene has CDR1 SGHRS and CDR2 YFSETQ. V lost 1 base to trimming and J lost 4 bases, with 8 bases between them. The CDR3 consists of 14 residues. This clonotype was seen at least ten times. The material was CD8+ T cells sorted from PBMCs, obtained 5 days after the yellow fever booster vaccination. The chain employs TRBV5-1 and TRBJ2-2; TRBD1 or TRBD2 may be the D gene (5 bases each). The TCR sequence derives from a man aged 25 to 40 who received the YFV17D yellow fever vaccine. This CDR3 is CASSLRGGTGELFF. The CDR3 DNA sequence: TGCGCCAGCAGCTTGCGTGGGGGCACCGGGGAGCTGTTTTTT. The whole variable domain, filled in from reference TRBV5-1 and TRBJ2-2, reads KAGVTQTPRYLIKTRGQQVTLSCSPISGHRSVSWYQQTPGQGLQFLFEYFSETQRNKGNFPGRFSGRQFSNSRSEMNVSTLELGDSALYLCASSLRGGTGELFFGEGSRLTVL.